The 10 T cell receptor beta chains listed next were all sequenced from one sample in a study of blood T cell repertoires in COVID-19. Repertoires were generated with immunoSEQ multiplex PCR, while TCRdb's copy carries only in-frame clones and drops some. The repertoire holds about 180,000 clones, with roughly 75% as singletons. Sequencing was performed on peripheral blood. The receptor source for this set is a man in his sixties or seventies with active or convalescent COVID-19.

V is TRBV19 and J is TRBJ1-6; 7 nucleotides agree with TRBD1. There are 16 residues in the CDR3. From germline, CDR1 is LNHDA and CDR2 SQIVND (reference sequence). V trimming: 3 bases; J trimming: 11 bases; junction bases outside the gene matches: 13. DNA for the CDR3: TGTGCCAGTAGTATCCCCGCGACAGGGTCAAGGACACCCCTCCACTTT. It yields the protein CASSIPATGSRTPLHF.

The CDR3 region is CASSQAGQGAGDSNQPQHF. The CDR3 region has the DNA TGTGCCAGCAGCCAAGCGGGACAGGGGGCTGGGGATAGCAATCAGCCCCAGCATTTT. The chain links TRBV14 to TRBJ1-5; 12 nucleotides line up with TRBD1. CDR1 and CDR2 (germline): SGHDN, FVKESK. The V and J ends lost 1 base and 0 bases, in that order; junction bases with no gene match: 7. The CDR3 contains 19 residues.

This sequence joins TRBV19 and TRBJ2-1; 7 bases map to TRBD1. V lost 9 bases, J lost 4 bases, and 12 bases stayed unmatched. There are 15 residues in the CDR3. The V gene's germline CDR1 is LNHDA and CDR2 SQIVND (reference sequence). CDR3 loop: CASRLTGVSYNEQFF. In DNA, the CDR3 is TGTGCCAGCAGATTAACAGGGGTATCGTACAATGAGCAGTTCTTC.

The sample holds a few counts of this clone. The chain uses TRBV19 and TRBJ2-3; weak D call: TRBD1 (6 bases). Between the trimmed V and J ends, which lost 4 bases and 10 bases, there was a span of 21 bases. The V gene's germline CDR1 is LNHDA and CDR2 SQIVND (reference sequence). This CDR3 contains 15 residues. CDR3 sequence: CASSTRGWGLDAQYF. CDR3 bases: TGTGCCAGTAGTACCCGTGGGTGGGGGCTGGATGCGCAGTATTTT.

The rearrangement joins TRBV6-6 to TRBJ1-5; D is ambiguous. The CDR3 spans 14 residues. V was clipped by 5 bases and J by 6 bases, with 14 bases between them. CDR1 and CDR2 from the germline V gene are MNHNY and SVGAGI (reference sequence). The CDR3 DNA reads as TGTGCCAGCAGTAGTCCTTCGGGTGGTCAGCCCCAGCATTTT. Its translation is CASSSPSGGQPQHF.

This clone showed up just a few times. The chain's CDR3 is CASERQGLYEQYF. The CDR3 nucleotides read TGTGCCAGCGAACGGCAGGGTTTATACGAGCAGTACTTC. This sequence joins TRBV2 and TRBJ2-7, with a tentative D call TRBD1 (5 bases). The CDR3 length is 13 residues. With 8 bases removed from V and 4 bases from J, the gap between germline ends came to 15 bases. In germline, CDR1 is SNHLY, CDR2 FYNNEI. Combining the CDR3 with reference TRBV2 and TRBJ2-7 gives the whole variable domain EPEVTQTPSHQVTQMGQEVILRCVPISNHLYFYWYRQILGQKVEFLVSFYNNEISEKSEIFDDQFSVERPDGSNFTLKIRSTKLEDSAMYFCASERQGLYEQYFGPGTRLTVT.

The V and J genes are TRBV10-1 and TRBJ2-3, with D possibly being TRBD1 (5 bases). Trimming cost V 3 bases and J 3 bases, with 16 bases left between them. Per the germline V gene, CDR1 is WNHNN and CDR2 is SYGVQD (reference sequence). The CDR3 extends over 16 amino acids. CDR3 sequence: CASSDDSGHFTDTQYF. Written as DNA, the CDR3 is TGCGCCAGCAGTGATGATTCCGGACACTTTACAGATACGCAGTATTTT.

The V call is TRBV5-8, the J call TRBJ2-7, with D perhaps TRBD2 (7 bases). V shed 6 bases and J shed 2 bases, with 21 bases lying between them. Germline V gives CDR1 SGHTS, CDR2 YDEGEE. The CDR3 length is 16 residues. DNA for the CDR3: TGTGCCAGCACCCCTTGGGGGGGCGGCGTAACCTACGAGCAGTACTTC. Translation: CASTPWGGGVTYEQYF. The entire variable domain, with the rest obtained from reference TRBV5-8 and TRBJ2-7, is as follows: EAGVTQSPTHLIKTRGQQATLRCSPISGHTSVYWYQQALGLGLQFLLWYDEGEERNRGNFPPRFSGRQFPNYSSELNVNALELEDSALYLCASTPWGGGVTYEQYFGPGTRLTVT.

The genes are TRBV5-1 and TRBJ2-3; 9 nucleotides align to TRBD1. The junction had 1 base not matched to a gene; V was cut back by 0 bases and J by 2 bases. Per germline, CDR1 SGHRS and CDR2 YFSETQ. This CDR3 is 15 amino acids long. CDR3 amino acids: CASSLGDRVTDTQYF. The CDR3 DNA reads as TGCGCCAGCAGCTTGGGGGACAGGGTCACAGATACGCAGTATTTT.

The chain combines TRBV9 with TRBJ1-6, with D possibly matching TRBD1 (5 bases). V was pared by 0 bases and J by 9 bases, with 19 bases between. The CDR3 sequence is 17 residues long. Germline loops: CDR1 SGDLS, CDR2 YYNGEE. The CDR3 DNA is TGTGCCAGCAGCGTAGGACCTAAAGGCAGGGATAGTTCACCCCTCCACTTT. Translated: CASSVGPKGRDSSPLHF.